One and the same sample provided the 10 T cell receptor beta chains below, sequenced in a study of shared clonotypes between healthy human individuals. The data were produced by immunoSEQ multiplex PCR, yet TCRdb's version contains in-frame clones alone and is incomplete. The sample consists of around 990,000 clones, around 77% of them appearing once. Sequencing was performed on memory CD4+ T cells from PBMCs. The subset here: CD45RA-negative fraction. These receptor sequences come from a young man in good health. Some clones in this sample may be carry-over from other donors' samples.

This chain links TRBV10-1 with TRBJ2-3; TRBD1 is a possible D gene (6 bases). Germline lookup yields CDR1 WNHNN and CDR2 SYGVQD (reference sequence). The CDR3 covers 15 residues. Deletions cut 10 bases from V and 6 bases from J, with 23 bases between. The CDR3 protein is CATKPRTVSTDTQYF. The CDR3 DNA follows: TGCGCCACCAAACCTCGGACAGTTTCGACGGATACGCAGTATTTT.

Here the CDR3 reads CASSAPRGGTRYEQYF. The CDR3 nucleotides are TGTGCCAGCAGTGCTCCCCGGGGAGGGACTCGCTACGAGCAGTACTTC. The chain combines TRBV25-1 with TRBJ2-7; 7 bases fit TRBD2. The J segment lost 3 bases and the V segment lost 4 bases, leaving 12 bases of the junction unmatched. The CDR3 is 16 amino acids. CDR1 MGHDK and CDR2 SYGVNS come from the germline V gene.

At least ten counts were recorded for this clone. The CDR3, as DNA: TGTGCCAGCAGCCCAGGGACTCGCTCCGAGCAGTACTTC. Its protein is CASSPGTRSEQYF. This chain links TRBV9 with TRBJ2-7, with D maybe TRBD2 (6 bases). This CDR3 has 13 residues. Deletions cut 4 bases from V and 6 bases from J, with 14 bases between. Per germline, CDR1 SGDLS and CDR2 YYNGEE.

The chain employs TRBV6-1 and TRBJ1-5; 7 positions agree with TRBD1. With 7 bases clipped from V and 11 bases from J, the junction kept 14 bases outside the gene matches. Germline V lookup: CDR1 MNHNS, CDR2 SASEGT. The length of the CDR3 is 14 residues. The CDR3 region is CASITTGTPGAQHF. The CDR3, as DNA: TGTGCCAGCATCACGACAGGGACCCCAGGGGCCCAGCATTTT.

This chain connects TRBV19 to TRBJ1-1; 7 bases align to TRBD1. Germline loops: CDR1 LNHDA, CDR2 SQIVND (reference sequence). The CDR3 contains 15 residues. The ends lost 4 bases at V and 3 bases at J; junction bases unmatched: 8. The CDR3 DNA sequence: TGTGCCAGTAGTACGACAGGGACTCTCGACACTGAAGCTTTCTTT. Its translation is CASSTTGTLDTEAFF.

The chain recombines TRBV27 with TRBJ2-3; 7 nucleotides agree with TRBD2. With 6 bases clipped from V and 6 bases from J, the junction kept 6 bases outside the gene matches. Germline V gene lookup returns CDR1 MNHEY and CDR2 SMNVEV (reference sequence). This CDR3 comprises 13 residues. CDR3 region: CASRRTSGDTQYF. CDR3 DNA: TGTGCCAGCAGACGGACTAGTGGGGATACGCAGTATTTT.

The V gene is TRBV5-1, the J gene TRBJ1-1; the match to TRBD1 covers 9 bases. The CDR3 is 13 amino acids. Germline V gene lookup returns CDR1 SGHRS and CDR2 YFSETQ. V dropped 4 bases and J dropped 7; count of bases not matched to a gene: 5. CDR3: CASSKRQGVEAFF. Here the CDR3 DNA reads TGCGCCAGCAGCAAAAGACAGGGGGTTGAAGCTTTCTTT.

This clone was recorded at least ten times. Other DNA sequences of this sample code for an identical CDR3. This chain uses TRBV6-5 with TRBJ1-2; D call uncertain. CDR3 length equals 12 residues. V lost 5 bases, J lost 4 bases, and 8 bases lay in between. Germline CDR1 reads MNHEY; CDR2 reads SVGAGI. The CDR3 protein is CASSTRGYGYTF. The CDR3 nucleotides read TGTGCCAGCAGTACCCGGGGCTATGGCTACACCTTC.

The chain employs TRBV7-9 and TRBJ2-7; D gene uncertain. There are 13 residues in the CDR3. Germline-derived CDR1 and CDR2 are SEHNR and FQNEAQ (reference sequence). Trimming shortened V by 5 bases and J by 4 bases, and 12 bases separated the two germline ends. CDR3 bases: TGTGCCAGCAGCCTACTGGTAGGGTACGAGCAGTACTTC. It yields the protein CASSLLVGYEQYF.

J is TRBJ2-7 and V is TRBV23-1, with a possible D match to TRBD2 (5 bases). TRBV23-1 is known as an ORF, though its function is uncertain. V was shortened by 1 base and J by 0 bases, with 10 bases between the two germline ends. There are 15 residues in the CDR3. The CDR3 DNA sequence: TGCGCCAGCAGTCAATTTGAAGGGAGCTCCTACGAGCAGTACTTC. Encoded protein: CASSQFEGSSYEQYF.